Listed here are 28 T cell receptor beta chains from one sample, sequenced in a study of CD4+ T cells in melanoma. Sequencing used immunoSEQ multiplex PCR; TCRdb keeps in-frame clones, though not all of them. The sample shows around 100,000 clones, around 93% of them seen only once. Sequenced: peripheral blood. The receptors derive from a human donor with melanoma.

The J gene is TRBJ2-7, the V gene TRBV6-5; D remains unclear. The CDR3 consists of 11 residues. CDR1 is MNHEY and CDR2 is SVGAGI in the germline V gene. Trimming took 4 bases from V and 3 from J, leaving 4 bases between them. CDR3 amino acids: CASSSFYEQYF. The CDR3 DNA sequence: TGTGCCAGCAGTTCCTTCTACGAGCAGTACTTC.

The chain joins TRBV28 to TRBJ2-5; the match to TRBD2 covers 8 bases. The CDR3 extends over 16 amino acids. Trimming at V came to 8 bases and at J to 4 bases, leaving 15 bases not matched to a gene. Per the germline V gene, CDR1 is MDHEN and CDR2 is SYDVKM. For the CDR3, the DNA is TGTGCCAGCTCCCCGGGGGGCGGGGGGCGAGGAGAGACCCAGTACTTC. It encodes CASSPGGGGRGETQYF. The complete variable domain, with remaining parts taken from reference TRBV28 and TRBJ2-5, reads DVKVTQSSRYLVKRTGEKVFLECVQDMDHENMFWYRQDPGLGLRLIYFSYDVKMKEKGDIPEGYSVSREKKERFSLILESASTNQTSMYLCASSPGGGGRGETQYFGPGTRLLVL.

As concerns this clone: A junction boundary mismatches the germline segment, possibly from a read error. The chain combines TRBV4-2 with TRBJ2-2; D tentatively fits TRBD1 or TRBD2 (5 bases each). CDR1 LGHNA and CDR2 YNFKEQ come from the germline V gene. The CDR3 has 17 residues. In DNA form, the CDR3 reads TGTGCCAGCAGCCAACATAAGGGGACCGCGAACACCGAGGAGCTGTTTTTT. It encodes CASSQHKGTANTEELFF.

The rearrangement joins TRBV4-3 to TRBJ2-3; D tentatively fits TRBD1 or TRBD2 (6 bases each). The germline V gene has CDR1 LGHNA and CDR2 YSLEER. V dropped 0 bases and J dropped 4 bases, with 8 bases sitting between them. The CDR3 has 14 amino acids. The CDR3: CASSQDRGADTQYF. The CDR3 DNA is TGCGCCAGCAGCCAAGATAGGGGGGCAGATACGCAGTATTTT.

J is TRBJ2-7 and V is TRBV27; 8 nucleotides align to TRBD2. Germline trimming cut 1 base from V and 7 bases from J; bases unmatched to any gene: 9. Germline V lookup: CDR1 MNHEY, CDR2 SMNVEV (reference sequence). The length of the CDR3 is 15 residues. The CDR3 protein is CASSLFPGLAWEQYF. The CDR3 DNA reads as TGTGCCAGCAGTTTATTCCCCGGACTAGCTTGGGAGCAGTACTTC.

The chain has TRBV7-9 and TRBJ2-7, with D possibly being TRBD1 (6 bases). The CDR3 runs to 14 residues. Germline assignment: CDR1 SEHNR and CDR2 FQNEAQ (reference sequence). V gave up 3 bases and J gave up 2 bases, with 11 bases separating them. CDR3 DNA sequence: TGTGCCAGCAGCTTTATGGGACAAACCTACGAGCAGTACTTC. Amino acid sequence: CASSFMGQTYEQYF.

CDR3 in DNA: TGTGCCAGCAGCCCCCGGGAGGCTTCGGGCGCTGAAGCTTTCTTT. Amino acid sequence: CASSPREASGAEAFF. V usage is TRBV11-2 and J usage is TRBJ1-1; D unresolved. This CDR3 is built from 15 residues. V lost 5 bases, J lost 6 bases, and 19 bases lay in between. CDR1 is SGHAT and CDR2 is FQNNGV in the germline V gene.

This rearrangement joins TRBV4-3 to TRBJ1-4, with TRBD1 identical over 8 bases. This CDR3 comprises 16 residues. Germline loops: CDR1 LGHNA, CDR2 YSLEER. V shed 0 bases, J shed 6 bases, and the junction held 6 bases outside the gene matches. CDR3 sequence: CASSQDSGQGDEKLFF. The CDR3 DNA reads TGCGCCAGCAGCCAAGATTCCGGACAGGGTGATGAAAAACTGTTTTTT.

This CDR3 reads CASRGLFSGNTIYF. In nucleotides, the CDR3 is TGTGCCAGCAGGGGACTGTTCTCTGGAAACACCATATATTTT. The V and J genes are TRBV6-1 and TRBJ1-3; the D gene is possibly TRBD1 (5 bases). V was cut by 6 bases and J by 0 bases, with 9 bases left in between. This CDR3 comprises 14 residues. CDR1 and CDR2 (germline): MNHNS, SASEGT.

This chain connects TRBV6-6 to TRBJ1-5, with a tentative D call TRBD1 (5 bases). Germline loops: CDR1 MNHNY, CDR2 SVGAGI (reference sequence). This CDR3 has 13 residues. The V end was cut by 6 bases, the J end by 3 bases, with 9 bases between. The CDR3 protein is CASRGADNQPQHF. CDR3 nucleotides: TGTGCCAGCAGAGGGGCTGACAATCAGCCCCAGCATTTT.

A word on this clone: Other DNA sequences in the same sample also yield this CDR3. The chain links TRBV7-9 to TRBJ2-5; D is ambiguous. This CDR3 is built from 11 residues. Germline CDR1 SEHNR, CDR2 FQNEAQ (reference sequence). V was shortened by 2 bases and J by 5 bases, with 3 bases between the two germline ends. For the CDR3, the DNA is TGTGCCAGCAGCTTATCGGAGACCCAGTACTTC. It specifies CASSLSETQYF.

The chain has TRBV29-1 and TRBJ2-3; D ambiguous. Looked up from germline, CDR1 is SQVTM and CDR2 is ANQGSEA. The CDR3 has 8 amino acids. The CDR3 is CKTDTQYF. CDR3 coding DNA: TGCAAGACAGATACGCAGTATTTT.

The CDR3 sequence is CSAGGGGYTF. The CDR3 region has the DNA TGCAGTGCTGGAGGGGGTGGCTACACCTTC. V is TRBV20-1 and J is TRBJ1-2, with D possibly TRBD1 on 6 matching bases. Trimming shortened V by 5 bases and J by 7 bases, and 8 bases separated the two germline ends. Germline V gives CDR1 DFQATT, CDR2 SNEGSKA (reference sequence). The CDR3 is 10 amino acids.

This rearrangement joins TRBV27 to TRBJ1-5; 7 bases agree with TRBD1. This CDR3 spans 17 amino acids. Losses at the gene ends were 5 bases for V and 0 bases for J; bases not matched to a gene: 10. Germline CDR1 MNHEY, CDR2 SMNVEV (reference sequence). The DNA for the CDR3 is TGTGCCAGCAGTGACAGGGATTGGATATATAGCAATCAGCCCCAGCATTTT. It codes for CASSDRDWIYSNQPQHF.

This chain connects TRBV19 to TRBJ2-3, with TRBD1 as a possible D gene (5 bases). V was clipped by 5 bases and J by 8 bases, with 14 bases between them. The CDR3 sequence is 13 residues long. Germline loops: CDR1 LNHDA, CDR2 SQIVND (reference sequence). The CDR3 DNA sequence: TGTGCCAGTAGTCCTCTCCAGGGTACTACGCAGTATTTT. Translating it yields CASSPLQGTTQYF.

The chain is built from TRBV7-2 and TRBJ2-2; perhaps TRBD2 as D (5 bases). The CDR3 contains 19 residues. Germline values: CDR1 SGHTA, CDR2 FQGNSA. V shed 4 bases and J shed 3 bases, with 24 bases lying between them. The CDR3 DNA reads as TGTGCCAGCAGCTCATCCGTTCGTTCGGACTCCTGGGACACCGGGGAGCTGTTTTTT. Its protein product is CASSSSVRSDSWDTGELFF. The full variable domain, in which reference TRBV7-2 and TRBJ2-2 provide the parts outside the CDR3, is GAGVSQSPSNKVTEKGKDVELRCDPISGHTALYWYRQSLGQGLEFLIYFQGNSAPDKSGLPSDRFSAERTGGSVSTLTIQRTQQEDSAVYLCASSSSVRSDSWDTGELFFGEGSRLTVL.

The V gene is TRBV5-1, the J gene TRBJ2-4; D possibly corresponds to TRBD2 (5 bases). This CDR3 spans 13 amino acids. V was shortened by 1 base and J by 12 bases, with 14 bases between the two germline ends. Germline lookup yields CDR1 SGHRS and CDR2 YFSETQ. The CDR3 DNA reads as TGCGCCAGCAGCTTGAGCGGAGCCCACACTCAGTACTTC. Translated, it gives CASSLSGAHTQYF.

The rearrangement uses TRBV2 and TRBJ2-5, with D possibly matching TRBD2 (6 bases). Germline V gives CDR1 SNHLY, CDR2 FYNNEI. CDR3 length: 14 amino acids. Trimming removed 6 bases at V and 1 base at J, with 12 bases between. The CDR3 sequence: CASSPGLSQETQYF. CDR3 DNA sequence: TGTGCCAGCAGCCCGGGACTGAGCCAAGAGACCCAGTACTTC.

V and J are TRBV5-5 and TRBJ2-2; 10 nucleotides match TRBD2. CDR1 is SGHKS, CDR2 YYEKEE, per germline (reference sequence). The CDR3 spans 16 residues. The trim removed 1 base at V and 5 bases at J, leaving 5 bases unmatched. As DNA, the CDR3 is TGTGCCAGCAGCTTGTTACTAGCGGGGTTTACCGGGGAGCTGTTTTTT. Translated, it gives CASSLLLAGFTGELFF.

The rearrangement uses TRBV19 and TRBJ2-2; TRBD1 agrees at 10 bases. Per germline, CDR1 LNHDA and CDR2 SQIVND (reference sequence). V was pared by 3 bases and J by 6 bases, with 10 bases of the junction left unmatched. This CDR3 is built from 17 residues. CDR3 in amino acids: CASSILPGQGFPGELFF. The CDR3 DNA reads TGTGCCAGTAGTATCCTACCGGGACAGGGGTTCCCCGGGGAGCTGTTTTTT.

This clone was counted between two and nine times. The chain links TRBV28 to TRBJ2-1, with 9 nucleotides matching TRBD1. Germline values: CDR1 MDHEN, CDR2 SYDVKM. V shed 8 bases, J shed 3 bases, and the junction held 5 bases outside the gene matches. This CDR3 comprises 14 residues. The CDR3: CASSGQGIYNEQFF. The CDR3 DNA follows: TGTGCCAGCTCAGGACAGGGGATCTACAATGAGCAGTTCTTC. The whole variable domain, filled in from reference TRBV28 and TRBJ2-1, reads DVKVTQSSRYLVKRTGEKVFLECVQDMDHENMFWYRQDPGLGLRLIYFSYDVKMKEKGDIPEGYSVSREKKERFSLILESASTNQTSMYLCASSGQGIYNEQFFGPGTRLTVL.

This chain uses TRBV5-6 with TRBJ2-6; D unresolved. The CDR3 loop spans 17 amino acids. Trimming removed 4 bases at V and 0 bases at J, with 14 bases between. Germline V lookup: CDR1 SGHDT, CDR2 YYEEEE. CDR3 DNA: TGTGCCAGCAGCGTGGCCGGGTTCGCCTCTGGGGCCAACGTCCTGACTTTC. Translated: CASSVAGFASGANVLTF.

The chain has TRBV11-3 and TRBJ1-6; 8 nucleotides match TRBD1. The CDR3 contains 14 residues. Germline V CDR1 and CDR2: SGHNT, YENEEA. V lost 3 bases, J lost 7 bases, and 2 bases stayed unmatched. Here the CDR3 DNA reads TGTGCCAGCAGCTTTGGACAGGGAAATTCACCCCTCCACTTT. Translated, it gives CASSFGQGNSPLHF.

The chain combines TRBV6-1 with TRBJ2-3, with 8 bases lining up with TRBD2. Trimming cost V 1 base and J 2 bases; bases outside gene matches: 2. The germline gives CDR1 MNHNS, CDR2 SASEGT. The CDR3 covers 15 residues. CDR3 residues: CASSEVAGHTDTQYF. The CDR3 DNA follows: TGTGCCAGCAGTGAAGTAGCGGGGCACACAGATACGCAGTATTTT.

J is TRBJ1-5 and V is TRBV27, with a possible D match to TRBD1 (6 bases). This CDR3 is 16 amino acids long. Trimming took 4 bases from V and 9 from J, leaving 22 bases between them. Germline V gives CDR1 MNHEY, CDR2 SMNVEV (reference sequence). CDR3 bases: TGTGCCAGCAGTTCAACAGGGTATGGGGCCGTTGTGCCCCAGCATTTT. It translates to CASSSTGYGAVVPQHF.

The CDR3 spells CASSKYEGYTF. CDR3 coding DNA: TGTGCCAGCAGCAAATACGAGGGCTACACCTTC. This sequence joins TRBV5-6 and TRBJ1-2; D unclear. The CDR3 consists of 11 residues. Between the trimmed V and J ends, which lost 4 bases and 8 bases, there was a span of 9 bases. CDR1 and CDR2 (germline): SGHDT, YYEEEE.

This rearrangement joins TRBV19 to TRBJ1-4; D gene unclear. Trimming removed 6 bases at V and 3 bases at J, with 5 bases between. Germline V lookup: CDR1 LNHDA, CDR2 SQIVND (reference sequence). The CDR3 has 12 amino acids. CDR3 DNA sequence: TGTGCCAGTAGGCCGCCTAATGAAAAACTGTTTTTT. Its translation is CASRPPNEKLFF.

V and J are TRBV10-3 and TRBJ2-5; TRBD1 or TRBD2 may be the D gene (5 bases each). This CDR3 has 12 amino acids. The germline V and J ends were trimmed by 11 bases and 3 bases, with 13 bases remaining between them. Germline values: CDR1 ENHRY, CDR2 SYGVKD. The CDR3 reads CASRDGKETQYF. CDR3 nucleotide sequence: TGTGCCTCCCGGGACGGAAAAGAGACCCAGTACTTC.